This T cell receptor (beta chain) was sequenced in a study of blood T cell repertoires in COVID-19. Study background: Acute and convalescent COVID-19 specimens originated in the United States, Italy and Spain. From T cells, B-cell-depleted T cells, or PBMCs came the material, which was cDNA or gDNA.

Per the original methods: Estimates of nucleated cell counts were drawn from the amplification of reference gene primers. The data were produced by immunoSEQ multiplex PCR, yet TCRdb's version contains in-frame clones alone and is incomplete. Clonal size and the V and J genes are those of that table, whereas D and trimming came from the DNA. The table shows under 250,000 clones, with roughly 88% occurring only once. Sequencing was carried out using peripheral blood. This receptor was identified in a middle-aged man with acute or convalescent COVID-19.

The CDR3: CASSLGASAGTQYF. CDR3 coding DNA: TGTGCCAGCAGCTTAGGGGCTAGCGCCGGGACCCAGTACTTC. The V call is TRBV7-9, the J call TRBJ2-5, with D possibly TRBD2 on 6 matching bases. CDR3 length equals 14 residues. Germline V lookup: CDR1 SEHNR, CDR2 FQNEAQ (reference sequence). V was trimmed by 1 base and J by 7 bases, leaving 13 bases between them.